Shown below are 3 T cell receptor beta chains from a single sample sequenced in a study of T cells in Graves' hyperthyroidism and ophthalmopathy. The source material, RNA transcripts, was used to amplify TCR beta CDR3 regions. The HTBI primer set served for first-round RT-PCR of the TCR CDR3. TCRdb fed the multiplex PCR reads into MiXCR, producing one record per CDR3 protein. The sample holds hundreds of thousands of distinct CDR3 sequences, roughly 40% seen once. Sequences were obtained from blood. Source of these receptors: a man between 18 and 29 years old with Graves' hyperthyroidism.

CDR3 in amino acids: CASTARRVNSGNTIYF. DNA of the CDR3: TGTGCCAGTACAGCCCGGCGGGTAAACTCTGGAAACACCATATATTTT. The J gene is TRBJ1-3, the V gene TRBV19; D remains unclear. The CDR3 loop spans 16 amino acids. V lost 7 bases to trimming and J lost 0 bases, with 16 bases between them. Germline V gene lookup returns CDR1 LNHDA and CDR2 SQIVND (reference sequence).

This rearrangement joins TRBV12-3 or TRBV12-4 to TRBJ1-5, with no clear D. V was clipped by 2 bases and J by 0 bases, with 14 bases between them. The CDR3 runs to 17 residues. The CDR3 DNA follows: TGTGCCAGCAGTTTATCCGACGGAGATTATAGCAATCAGCCCCAGCATTTT. This sequence encodes CASSLSDGDYSNQPQHF.

This clonotype was detected ten times or more. The chain couples TRBV7-2 to TRBJ1-5, with TRBD1 matching over 7 bases. Trimming cost V 3 bases and J 6 bases; bases outside gene matches: 5. Germline CDR1 is SGHTA and CDR2 is FQGNSA. The CDR3 sequence is 14 residues long. Here the CDR3 reads CASSLRGRSQPQHF. Here the CDR3 DNA reads TGTGCCAGCAGCTTGAGGGGGCGAAGTCAGCCCCAGCATTTT. Full variable domain (remainder filled in from reference TRBV7-2 and TRBJ1-5): GAGVSQSPSNKVTEKGKDVELRCDPISGHTALYWYRQSLGQGLEFLIYFQGNSAPDKSGLPSDRFSAERTGGSVSTLTIQRTQQEDSAVYLCASSLRGRSQPQHFGDGTRLSIL.